The T cell receptor (beta chain) described here comes from a study of blood T cell repertoires in COVID-19. The overall study: Sites across the United States, Italy and Spain contributed samples from acute and convalescent COVID-19. PBMCs, B-cell-depleted T cells, or T cells provided the cDNA or gDNA that made up the material.

Among Cohort 3 donors, those recovered had two negative PCRs, clearance, or symptom resolution. The protocol was immunoSEQ multiplex PCR, while the TCRdb copy is restricted to in-frame clones and leaves out a portion. The profile shows some 330,000 clones, over 70% of them singletons. The germline V gene has CDR1 SQVTM and CDR2 ANQGSEA. CDR3 length equals 11 residues. V was cut by 7 bases and J by 1 base, with 6 bases left in between. Sequenced: PBMCs or T cells enriched from blood (not recorded which). This receptor was taken from a young man who had recovered from COVID-19. The J gene is TRBJ2-3, the V gene TRBV29-1, with a possible D match to TRBD2 (5 bases). CDR3 in DNA: TGCAGCGGGCGGGGCACAGATACGCAGTATTTT. This gives the protein CSGRGTDTQYF.